This T cell receptor beta chain was found in a study of blood T cell repertoires in COVID-19 (dated by TCRdb to the early 2020s). About the full investigation: Samples from collaborators originated in the United States, Italy and Spain and spanned both the acute and convalescent phases of COVID-19. The material from the prospective study consisted of cDNA or gDNA derived from T cells, B-cell-depleted T cells, or PBMCs. Deeply sampled blood TCRbeta repertoires from subjects exposed to, actively infected with, or recovered from COVID-19 were included in the dataset. The repertoires were released in a freely available public database meant as a resource for research on the immune response to SARS-CoV-2. Samples came from the ongoing ImmuneRACE study (first 160 participants) plus 1,254 subjects from 6 global collaborators. A de-identified subject ID, COVID-19 status, age in years and sex were almost always included in the sample metadata. Where HLA class I and class II types were available, the types were taken from metadata supplied by the sample provider, not from assay-based typing. Overall results and qualifications from the work: Clinical and demographic metadata were provided uncurated, with the amount varying by source and participant.

V and J are truncated by 0 bases and 2 bases respectively, leaving an intervening sequence of 7 bases. The CDR3, from cysteine to phenylalanine, totals 14 residues. Just the 42-base CDR3 DNA is kept, in frame starting at base 1. Sequences LGHNA (CDR1) and YNFKEQ (CDR2) are obtained from the germline V gene. TCRbeta CDR3 regions were amplified from genomic DNA using the immunoSEQ Assay, a bias-controlled multiplex PCR. As for the authors' bioinformatics: Nucleated cell counts per sample were estimated from amplification of reference gene primers within the assay. To quantify the absolute abundance of each unique TCRbeta CDR3 rearrangement, sequence reads were collapsed and filtered. For each sample, productive Simpson clonality was calculated as the square root of Simpson's diversity index over productive rearrangements. This is the immuneACCESS table as TCRdb keeps it, with only in-frame sequences that have V and J called. A part of the clones is gone; compared with another copy, unresolved V genes explain less than half, and the rest is unexplained. V and J calls and clone size come straight from that table; D and trimming were deduced from the DNA. The sample includes some 140,000 clones, with about 76% observed a single time. The ten largest clones take up around 13% of the sample.

Points on this clone: Its antigen specificity is not known. No base-level quality is on record; no much larger clone is a single base apart.

The collaborating institutions used their own protocols to collect whole blood in K2EDTA tubes. For TCRbeta analysis, collaborators shipped samples as frozen whole blood, isolated PBMCs, or DNA extracted from either of those sample types. In this chain, TRBV4-2 is recombined with TRBJ1-2; no D gene call is confident. The specimen sequenced was peripheral blood. The source of this sequence is a man older than 75 with acute or convalescent COVID-19. The CDR3 protein sequence reads: CASSQDARNYGYTF. The DNA sequence is given as TGTGCCAGCAGCCAAGATGCCAGGAACTATGGCTACACCTTC.